The 26 T cell receptor beta chains listed next were all sequenced from one sample in a study of blood T cell repertoires in COVID-19 (dated by TCRdb to about 2020). The receptor library was made with the immunoSEQ multiplex PCR assay. TCRdb obtained this table from immuneACCESS and retained in-frame rearrangements with V and J assigned. These tables miss some clones; where compared with another copy, unresolved V genes account for less than half of the shortfall, and the remainder is unexplained. The sample data list over 200,000 clones, and almost 85% of these were observed just once. Of the sample, 9.5% to 15% falls within the top ten clones. Source material: peripheral blood. All receptors come from a woman in her forties with acute or convalescent COVID-19.

The gene calls are TRBV9 and TRBJ1-2; tentatively, D is TRBD1 (6 bases). Germline lookup yields CDR1 SGDLS and CDR2 YYNGEE. Trimming stripped 0 bases from V and 3 bases from J, with 9 bases between. CDR3 size: 14 residues. CDR3 sequence reads: CASSVDNRDYGYTF. CDR3 bases: TGTGCCAGCAGCGTAGACAACAGGGACTATGGCTACACCTTC.

This clone showed up just once. The chain employs TRBV19 and TRBJ2-6, with a tentative D call TRBD1 (5 bases). Germline V gene sequence: CDR1 LNHDA, CDR2 SQIVND (reference sequence). The V end lost 3 bases, the J end lost 4 bases, and 10 bases lay between the germline ends. The CDR3 length is 15 residues. The DNA of the CDR3 is TGTGCCAGTAGTATGTCAGGGATCGGGGCCAACGTCCTGACTTTC. It yields the protein CASSMSGIGANVLTF.

Here the CDR3 reads CASSLATGGYTF. The DNA of the CDR3 is TGTGCCAGCAGCTTAGCGACAGGCGGCTACACCTTC. The chain links TRBV7-2 to TRBJ1-2, with D possibly TRBD1 on 6 matching bases. Germline-derived CDR1 and CDR2 are SGHTA and FQGNSA. This CDR3 is 12 amino acids long. The V and J ends lost 0 bases and 8 bases respectively, with 7 bases between them. The full variable domain, completed using reference TRBV7-2 and TRBJ1-2, is GAGVSQSPSNKVTEKGKDVELRCDPISGHTALYWYRQSLGQGLEFLIYFQGNSAPDKSGLPSDRFSAERTGGSVSTLTIQRTQQEDSAVYLCASSLATGGYTFGSGTRLTVV.

There are a few counts of this clone. The chain combines TRBV9 with TRBJ2-7; 7 positions match TRBD1. Germline CDR1 is SGDLS and CDR2 is YYNGEE. The CDR3 loop spans 14 amino acids. V was clipped by 2 bases and J by 5 bases; unmatched bases: 7. The CDR3: CASSVGTAGDEQYF. In nucleotides, the CDR3 is TGTGCCAGCAGCGTCGGGACAGCCGGGGACGAGCAGTACTTC.

This clone was detected only once. The rearrangement joins TRBV28 to TRBJ1-1; 9 bases match TRBD1. Germline V CDR1 and CDR2: MDHEN, SYDVKM. The V gene end was trimmed by 6 bases and the J gene end by 1 base; junction bases not matched to a gene: 0. This CDR3 has 13 amino acids. This chain's CDR3 is CASRGQGNTEAFF. CDR3 nucleotides: TGTGCCAGCAGGGGACAGGGGAACACTGAAGCTTTCTTT.

The V call is TRBV24-1, the J call TRBJ2-3; D remains ambiguous. Germline CDR1 and CDR2: KGHDR and SFDVKD. Deletions cut 2 bases from V and 7 bases from J, with 9 bases between. The CDR3 runs 13 residues. CDR3 sequence reads: CATSDSNTYTQYF. The CDR3, as DNA: TGTGCCACCAGTGATTCCAACACGTATACGCAGTATTTT.

This clone was detected only once. J is TRBJ2-5 and V is TRBV7-8, with TRBD2 matching over 7 bases. Germline CDR1 and CDR2: SGHVS and FQNEAQ. This CDR3 comprises 15 residues. V lost 5 bases to trimming and J lost 0 bases; unmatched junction nucleotides: 6. CDR3 loop: CASSRVSGYQETQYF. The CDR3 nucleotides are TGTGCCAGCAGCCGAGTTAGCGGGTACCAAGAGACCCAGTACTTC.

This chain joins TRBV5-1 and TRBJ2-7; 7 nucleotides align to TRBD1. The V segment lost 7 bases and the J segment 0 bases; nucleotides outside the gene matches: 13. CDR1 is SGHRS and CDR2 is YFSETQ in the germline V gene. The CDR3 covers 16 residues. The CDR3 reads CASASWGTAYSYEQYF. The CDR3 coding sequence is TGCGCCAGCGCCTCTTGGGGGACAGCCTACTCCTACGAGCAGTACTTC.

The J gene is TRBJ1-1, the V gene TRBV21-1; the table names TRBD1, a call not compared with the DNA. TRBV21-1 is noted as a pseudogene. This CDR3 comprises 9 residues. CDR3 in amino acids: CARGPEAFF. The CDR3 DNA sequence: TGTGCCAGGGGCCCTGAAGCTTTCTTT.

Here the CDR3 reads CASSDIVGSRKPQHF. The CDR3 nucleotides read TGTGCCAGCAGTGATATAGTGGGGAGCCGGAAGCCCCAGCATTTT. V gene TRBV6-1 combines with J gene TRBJ1-5; no clear D gene. CDR3 size: 15 residues. Trimming stripped 3 bases from V and 8 bases from J, with 17 bases between. Germline assignment: CDR1 MNHNS and CDR2 SASEGT.

V is TRBV24-1 and J is TRBJ2-2, with 15 nucleotides matching TRBD2. CDR1 KGHDR and CDR2 SFDVKD come from the germline V gene. Unmatched junction bases numbered 2, after V lost 6 bases and J lost 1 base. The CDR3 is made up of 17 amino acids. The CDR3 sequence: CATSTGLAGGNTGELFF. DNA for the CDR3: TGTGCCACCAGTACGGGACTAGCGGGGGGGAACACCGGGGAGCTGTTTTTT.

This chain joins TRBV27 and TRBJ2-2; D is possibly TRBD1 (6 bases). V shed 5 bases and J shed 6 bases, with 16 bases lying between them. Germline V CDR1 and CDR2: MNHEY, SMNVEV (reference sequence). This CDR3 spans 15 amino acids. CDR3 residues: CASSTTGFLSGELFF. The DNA of the CDR3 is TGTGCCAGCAGTACAACAGGGTTCCTATCCGGGGAGCTGTTTTTT.

The rearrangement uses TRBV6-5 and TRBJ2-1; 13 nucleotides align to TRBD2. Germline CDR1 reads MNHEY; CDR2 reads SVGAGI. V lost 4 bases, J lost 3 bases, and 0 bases stayed unmatched. This CDR3 has 15 amino acids. The CDR3 protein is CASSWTSGGYNEQFF. The CDR3 DNA follows: TGTGCCAGCAGTTGGACTAGCGGGGGCTACAATGAGCAGTTCTTC.

V gene TRBV5-1 combines with J gene TRBJ2-5; TRBD1 matches 10 bases. CDR3 length equals 15 residues. Germline loops: CDR1 SGHRS, CDR2 YFSETQ. J was trimmed by 5 bases and V by 4 bases; bases with no gene match: 8. In nucleotides, the CDR3 is TGCGCCAGCAGCAAACCCGGGACAGGGGACGAGACCCAGTACTTC. It is translated as CASSKPGTGDETQYF.

The chain recombines TRBV6-1 with TRBJ2-4; 10 bases line up with TRBD2. V gave up 3 bases and J gave up 2 bases; unmatched junction bases: 7. CDR1 MNHNS and CDR2 SASEGT come from the germline V gene. The CDR3 is 17 residues long. CDR3 residues: CASSDQRGGGSKNIQYF. CDR3 DNA sequence: TGTGCCAGCAGTGACCAGCGGGGGGGCGGGTCCAAAAACATTCAGTACTTC.

This CDR3 reads CASSFRGFDNSPLHF. In DNA form, the CDR3 reads TGTGCCAGCAGCTTCCGGGGTTTCGATAATTCACCCCTCCACTTT. The chain couples TRBV7-8 to TRBJ1-6; D is ambiguous. The CDR3 spans 15 residues. Germline-derived CDR1 and CDR2 are SGHVS and FQNEAQ. Trimming took 3 bases from V and 5 from J, leaving 11 bases between them.

The chain links TRBV6-2 or TRBV6-3 to TRBJ2-7; the D is unclear. Trimming took off 6 bases at V and 6 bases at J, with 12 bases between the two ends. This CDR3 has 12 amino acids. Per germline, CDR1 MNHEY and CDR2 SVGEGT. The CDR3 protein is CASSAWAVEQYF. CDR3 nucleotides: TGTGCCAGCAGCGCCTGGGCCGTCGAGCAGTACTTC.

This chain connects TRBV6-2 or TRBV6-3 to TRBJ1-2; 9 nucleotides match TRBD1. From germline, CDR1 is MNHEY and CDR2 SVGEGT. The CDR3 sequence is 19 residues long. V dropped 3 bases and J dropped 4; count of bases not matched to a gene: 18. The chain's CDR3 is CASSYSSRDRASKGYGYTF. Here the CDR3 DNA reads TGTGCCAGCAGTTATAGCTCCCGGGACAGGGCATCTAAAGGCTATGGCTACACCTTC.

The CDR3 sequence: CASSYSGPREGYTF. DNA for the CDR3: TGTGCCAGCAGTTACTCCGGGCCTCGGGAAGGCTACACCTTC. The chain has TRBV6-5 and TRBJ1-2; D is unclear. V was trimmed by 0 bases and J by 8 bases, leaving 13 bases between them. The V gene's germline CDR1 is MNHEY and CDR2 SVGAGI. This CDR3 region has 14 residues.

The chain joins TRBV29-1 to TRBJ2-1; tentatively, D is TRBD2 (7 bases). The V gene lost 7 bases and the J gene lost 0 bases, with 25 bases spanning the gap. There are 18 residues in the CDR3. In germline, CDR1 is SQVTM, CDR2 ANQGSEA. The CDR3, as DNA: TGCAGCGCCCGGGGGGCTCGGGACCCCGGCATCTCCTACAATGAGCAGTTCTTC. As protein: CSARGARDPGISYNEQFF.

The V and J genes are TRBV25-1 and TRBJ1-6; TRBD1 matches 10 bases. V lost 4 bases and J lost 8; bases outside the gene matches: 11. The CDR3 length is 17 residues. Germline-derived CDR1 and CDR2 are MGHDK and SYGVNS. CDR3 DNA: TGTGCCAGCAGTGCTCGACAGGGGGCCAGAGGTCATTCACCCCTCCACTTT. Translating gives CASSARQGARGHSPLHF.

This sequence joins TRBV7-9 and TRBJ2-2, with TRBD2 matching over 7 bases. Per germline, CDR1 SEHNR and CDR2 FQNEAQ (reference sequence). V lost 5 bases and J lost 4; bases outside the gene matches: 10. This CDR3 comprises 16 residues. The CDR3 DNA sequence: TGTGCCAGCAGCCAGGGACTACTCAGGGCCACCGGGGAGCTGTTTTTT. Its translation: CASSQGLLRATGELFF.

J is TRBJ2-7 and V is TRBV5-1; 10 nucleotides agree with TRBD1. The V and J ends lost 4 bases and 4 bases, in that order; junction bases with no gene match: 11. The CDR3 has 16 amino acids. The germline gives CDR1 SGHRS, CDR2 YFSETQ. CDR3 amino acids: CASSLQAGTGVYEQYF. The CDR3, as DNA: TGCGCCAGCAGCCTACAGGCCGGGACAGGGGTGTACGAGCAGTACTTC.

CDR3 in amino acids: CAWSQGSQLYQETQYF. DNA for the CDR3: TGTGCCTGGAGTCAGGGCAGCCAGTTATACCAAGAGACCCAGTACTTC. The gene calls are TRBV30 and TRBJ2-5; possible D gene TRBD1, 5 bases. Germline V gives CDR1 GTSNPN, CDR2 SVGIG (reference sequence). V lost 2 bases, J lost 0 bases, and 16 bases lay in between. The CDR3 is made up of 16 amino acids.

The chain uses TRBV24-1 and TRBJ1-1; D is unresolved. The V end was cut by 4 bases, the J end by 8 bases, with 13 bases between. There are 13 residues in the CDR3. Germline assignment: CDR1 KGHDR and CDR2 SFDVKD. CDR3 in DNA: TGTGCCACCAGTGACTCGTTCGGGATGGAAGCTTTCTTT. Translated: CATSDSFGMEAFF.

J is TRBJ2-3 and V is TRBV10-1; 10 positions match TRBD1. With 7 bases clipped from V and 1 base from J, the junction kept 8 bases outside the gene matches. Germline V gene sequence: CDR1 WNHNN, CDR2 SYGVQD (reference sequence). This CDR3 contains 16 residues. CDR3 protein: CASKPDRGLGTDTQYF. In nucleotides, the CDR3 is TGCGCCAGCAAACCCGACAGGGGGCTGGGCACAGATACGCAGTATTTT.